This record covers a single T cell receptor beta chain. The antigen is undetermined. The sample comes from a study of blood T cells in healthy people across ages. About the study: There was about one barcoded beta molecule captured by template switching per two T cells. Study results and caveats: While age rose, TCR beta diversity per million T cells dropped in a roughly linear way. Shifts in expanded clonotypes may have been confounded by donor CMV status, which was unknown. The diversity estimates, figures obtained from one million T cells, were considered underestimates.

V was clipped by 0 bases and J by 2 bases, with 11 bases between them. Per the germline V gene, CDR1 is MNHEY and CDR2 is SVGAGI. The CDR3 covers 15 residues. Next came a second PCR, run for about 7 to 12 cycles, which used a sample-barcoded 5' primer along with a J-beta primer mix. TCRdb reanalysed the 5' RACE reads using MiXCR and keeps one entry per CDR3 protein. The profile shows about a million distinct CDR3 sequences, roughly 48% of them singletons. This receptor was obtained from a young man in good health. The gene calls are TRBV6-5 and TRBJ2-7; D is unresolved. Sequences were obtained from blood. The CDR3 coding sequence is TGTGCCAGCAGTTACTCATGGCGGAACCCCTACGAGCAGTACTTC. Residues: CASSYSWRNPYEQYF.